This T cell receptor beta chain is from a study of shared clonotypes between healthy human individuals. On this clone itself: Its antigen is unknown.

The CDR3 runs to 17 residues. After removal of 6 bases from V and 4 bases from J, the junction contained 13 bases not matched to a gene. Germline-derived CDR1 and CDR2 are ENHRY and SYGVKD. General study results and limits: Sequencing depth was a factor that was expected to affect clonotype sharing among donors.

Running of the assay took place at deep level. Unsorted PBMC DNA went through sequencing on ten immunoSEQ deep assay plates. Data came from immunoSEQ multiplex PCR; TCRdb stores just in-frame clones and leaves some out. This repertoire shows more than 400,000 clones, about 72% found once; its top ten account for approximately 12%. The receptor comes from a woman aged 40-49 years in good health. Some clones in this sample may be carry-over from other donors' samples. This sequence joins TRBV10-3 and TRBJ2-7; 12 nucleotides match TRBD1. The sample was PBMCs. CDR3 coding DNA: TGTGCCATCAGGTCCTCCCCCGGGACAGGGGGCGAGTACGAGCAGTACTTC. Protein sequence: CAIRSSPGTGGEYEQYF.